This T cell receptor (beta chain) was recorded in a study of blood T cell repertoires in COVID-19. This CDR3 has 14 amino acids. The V and J ends lost 3 bases and 7 bases respectively, with 15 bases between them. CDR1 GTSNPN and CDR2 SVGIG come from the germline V gene (reference sequence). Original analysis: For nucleated cells, counts were estimated from reference gene primer amplification. Assay used: immunoSEQ multiplex PCR; TCRdb lists only in-frame clones, some missing. V and J calls plus clone size are reproduced from that table; the DNA served to infer D and trimming. The profile shows about 170,000 clones, about 83% of them singletons.

Sequencing was done on a sample of PBMCs or T cells enriched from blood (not recorded which). V gene TRBV30 combines with J gene TRBJ1-4; a weak D match, TRBD1 (5 bases). The source is a woman in her forties or fifties in a cohort exposed to, infected with or recovered from COVID-19 (not recorded which). CDR3 amino acids: CAWSVSGGSEKLFF. The CDR3 nucleotides read TGTGCCTGGAGCGTGAGTGGGGGGAGTGAAAAACTGTTTTTT.